This T cell receptor (beta chain) is from a study of T cell repertoires in cytomegalovirus infection. Whole-study context: Public TCR beta signatures indicated both CMV infection and matching HLA type. General study findings and limits: Clonotypes of TCR beta that were HLA-C-restricted and CMV-specific dominated the ex vivo response. Pooled public TCR beta family frequency picked out CMV carriers with the relevant HLA.

TCRdb processed the reads anew with MiXCR; each CDR3 protein has one entry. This sample has around 130,000 distinct CDR3 sequences, with roughly a quarter found just once. Looked up from germline, CDR1 is SGDLS and CDR2 is YYNGEE. The V segment lost 3 bases and the J segment 6 bases; nucleotides outside the gene matches: 7. CDR3 size: 16 residues. Concerning this clonotype itself: Its antigen is undetermined.

This chain connects TRBV9 to TRBJ2-1; 12 positions match TRBD2. The origin of this receptor is a human donor in good health (CMV status not recorded). Some clones in this sample may be carry-over from other donors' samples. Sequencing used PBMCs, sequenced either directly or after in vitro stimulation (not recorded which). CDR3 loop: CASSGTTSGSINEQFF. The CDR3 region has the DNA TGTGCCAGCAGCGGGACGACTAGCGGGAGTATCAATGAGCAGTTCTTC. The full variable domain, rest sourced from reference TRBV9 and TRBJ2-1, is DSGVTQTPKHLITATGQRVTLRCSPRSGDLSVYWYQQSLDQGLQFLIQYYNGEERAKGNILERFSAQQFPDLHSELNLSSLELGDSALYFCASSGTTSGSINEQFFGPGTRLTVL.